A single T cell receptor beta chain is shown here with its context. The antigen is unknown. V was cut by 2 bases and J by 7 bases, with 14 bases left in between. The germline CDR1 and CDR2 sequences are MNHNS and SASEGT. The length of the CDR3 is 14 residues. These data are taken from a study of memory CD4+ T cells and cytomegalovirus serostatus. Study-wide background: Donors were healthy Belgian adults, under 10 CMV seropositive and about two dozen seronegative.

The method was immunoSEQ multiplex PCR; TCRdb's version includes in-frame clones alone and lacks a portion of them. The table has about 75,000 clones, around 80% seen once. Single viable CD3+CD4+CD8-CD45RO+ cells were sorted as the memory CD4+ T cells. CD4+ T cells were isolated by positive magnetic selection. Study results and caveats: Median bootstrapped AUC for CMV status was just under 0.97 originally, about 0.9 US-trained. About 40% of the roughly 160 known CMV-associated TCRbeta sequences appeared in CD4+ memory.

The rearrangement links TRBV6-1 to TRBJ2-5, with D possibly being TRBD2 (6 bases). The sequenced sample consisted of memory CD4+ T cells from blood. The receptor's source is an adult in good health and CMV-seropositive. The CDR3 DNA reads TGTGCCAGCAGTGAACGGGGACTGCTGGCGACCCAGTACTTC. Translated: CASSERGLLATQYF.